This T cell receptor (beta chain) was sequenced during a study of T cells after yellow fever vaccination. There are many counts of this clonotype. MiXCR, applied by TCRdb to the 5' RACE reads, yields one record per CDR3 protein. This sample carries a few hundred thousand distinct CDR3 sequences, roughly 4% of them seen once, and the ten largest clones take 23%. Trimming stripped 0 bases from V and 0 bases from J, with 9 bases between. CDR1 is SGHRS and CDR2 is YFSETQ in the germline V gene. This CDR3 region has 15 residues. The V call is TRBV5-1, the J call TRBJ1-1, with TRBD1 as a possible D gene (6 bases). The sample consisted of PBMCs, taken on the day of the yellow fever booster vaccination. This TCR derives from a man aged 18 to 30 who received the YFV17D yellow fever vaccine. The CDR3 DNA follows: TGCGCCAGCAGCTTGGAGAAGGGGGTGAACACTGAAGCTTTCTTT. Translating it yields CASSLEKGVNTEAFF.